The 21 T cell receptor beta chains listed next were all sequenced from one sample in a study of blood T cell repertoires in COVID-19. Repertoires were generated with immunoSEQ multiplex PCR, while TCRdb's copy carries only in-frame clones and drops some. The data contain 400,000 or so clones, 70% to 90% of them singletons. The sequencing sample was made of peripheral blood. These receptors were taken from a man younger than 35 with COVID-19, enrolled during active disease.

V gene TRBV19 combines with J gene TRBJ2-1; D may be TRBD2 (5 bases). Per germline, CDR1 LNHDA and CDR2 SQIVND (reference sequence). V was shortened by 0 bases and J by 5 bases, with 11 bases between the two germline ends. The CDR3 runs 15 residues. CDR3 protein: CASSIDSGVHNEQFF. In DNA form, the CDR3 reads TGTGCCAGTAGTATAGACAGCGGAGTTCACAATGAGCAGTTCTTC.

Here the CDR3 DNA reads TGTGCCAGCAGCGCAACTCTAGCGGCCCACGGGGAGCTGTTTTTT. Residues: CASSATLAAHGELFF. J is TRBJ2-2 and V is TRBV6-5; 7 bases fit TRBD2. CDR1 is MNHEY and CDR2 is SVGAGI in the germline V gene. CDR3 length: 15 residues. Trimming removed 6 bases from V and 7 bases from J; junction bases left unmatched: 11.

Note on this clone: One end of the junction is discordant with germline, which a read error may explain. This chain joins TRBV5-6 and TRBJ1-2; the D is unclear. Looked up from germline, CDR1 is SGHDT and CDR2 is YYEEEE. The CDR3 totals 14 residues. In DNA, the CDR3 is TGTGCCAGTAGCTTTGTTTCTGGCGGGGATGGCTACACCTTC. Protein product: CASSFVSGGDGYTF.

The chain recombines TRBV27 with TRBJ2-3, with D unclear. Looked up from germline, CDR1 is MNHEY and CDR2 is SMNVEV (reference sequence). The CDR3 runs to 14 residues. V dropped 3 bases and J dropped 5 bases, with 12 bases sitting between them. The CDR3 spells CASSFSRLVDTQYF. CDR3 sequence (DNA): TGTGCCAGCAGTTTTTCGCGCCTCGTAGATACGCAGTATTTT.

V usage is TRBV29-1 and J usage is TRBJ2-7, with 9 nucleotides matching TRBD1. Germline V gene lookup returns CDR1 SQVTM and CDR2 ANQGSEA. With V trimmed by 6 bases and J by 3 bases, 9 bases remained unmatched. This CDR3 is built from 14 residues. CDR3 nucleotide sequence: TGCAGCGTCACACCCGGGGACAGGGTCTACGAGCAGTACTTC. Translated: CSVTPGDRVYEQYF.

This clone was found a few times. CDR3 DNA: TGTGCCAGCACTCTCTCTAGCGCAGATACGCAGTATTTT. Translation gives CASTLSSADTQYF. This chain connects TRBV2 to TRBJ2-3; TRBD2 is a possible D gene (6 bases). Germline-derived CDR1 and CDR2 are SNHLY and FYNNEI. This CDR3 has 13 residues. V lost 7 bases to trimming and J lost 4 bases, with 12 bases between them.

The V call is TRBV3-1 (or the pseudogene TRBV3-2), the J call TRBJ2-5, with 13 bases aligning to TRBD2. The CDR3 sequence is 16 residues long. Germline CDR1 LGHDT, CDR2 YNNKEL (reference sequence). V lost 4 bases and J lost 5; bases outside the gene matches: 7. This CDR3 reads CASSRTSGGSEETQYF. The CDR3 DNA is TGTGCCAGCAGCCGGACTAGCGGGGGCTCAGAGGAGACCCAGTACTTC.

The chain joins TRBV5-1 to TRBJ2-5; TRBD1 matches 7 bases. Germline V lookup: CDR1 SGHRS, CDR2 YFSETQ. V was pared by 4 bases and J by 5 bases, with 8 bases of the junction left unmatched. The CDR3 extends over 14 amino acids. CDR3 protein: CASSQGQSLETQYF. CDR3 coding DNA: TGCGCCAGCAGCCAGGGACAGTCTCTTGAGACCCAGTACTTC.

The V call is TRBV5-5, the J call TRBJ2-7; TRBD2 agrees at 14 bases. V shed 3 bases and J 0 bases; nucleotides not matched to a gene: 2. Germline lookup yields CDR1 SGHKS and CDR2 YYEKEE (reference sequence). CDR3 length: 16 amino acids. The CDR3, as DNA: TGTGCCAGCAGCTCGGGGACTAGCGGGAGCTCCTACGAGCAGTACTTC. This gives the protein CASSSGTSGSSYEQYF.

CDR3 amino acids: CASSPLGGQETQYF. The CDR3 bases are TGTGCCAGCTCACCATTAGGCGGACAAGAGACCCAGTACTTC. The rearrangement uses TRBV18 and TRBJ2-5; D ambiguous. The CDR3 sequence is 14 residues long. Germline CDR1 KGHSH, CDR2 LQKENI. V lost 2 bases and J 2 bases, leaving 9 bases between the germline ends.

This chain joins TRBV7-9 and TRBJ2-1; D ambiguous. CDR1 and CDR2 from the germline V gene are SEHNR and FQNEAQ (reference sequence). Trimming left V 3 bases short and J 8 bases short, with 11 bases between. The length of the CDR3 is 13 residues. The CDR3 DNA sequence: TGTGCCAGCAGCTTTAGCCCCGTCCATGAGCAGTTCTTC. Protein: CASSFSPVHEQFF.

The V and J genes are TRBV4-1 and TRBJ2-7; the D gene is possibly TRBD2 (6 bases). Germline V CDR1 and CDR2: MGHRA, YSYEKL. Trimming cost V 4 bases and J 0 bases, with 10 bases left between them. The CDR3 has 14 amino acids. The CDR3 reads CASSPPTSSYEQYF. CDR3 in DNA: TGCGCCAGCAGCCCCCCGACTAGCTCCTACGAGCAGTACTTC.

The chain has TRBV5-1 and TRBJ2-2; D is unclear. The germline gives CDR1 SGHRS, CDR2 YFSETQ. The ends were cut back, 4 bases at V and 0 bases at J, with 13 bases in the middle. The CDR3 has 16 amino acids. The CDR3 nucleotides read TGCGCCAGCAGCGTAGAGACTGTCGCGAACACCGGGGAGCTGTTTTTT. Amino acid sequence: CASSVETVANTGELFF.

The V and J genes are TRBV4-1 and TRBJ2-7, with TRBD2 matching 7 bases. Germline V lookup: CDR1 MGHRA, CDR2 YSYEKL. CDR3 length: 18 amino acids. The junction had 22 bases not matched to a gene; V was cut back by 10 bases and J by 1 base. CDR3 in DNA: TGCGCCATAAAACACGCCGGGACTACCGGCAAAGGATCCTACGAGCAGTACTTC. This translates into CAIKHAGTTGKGSYEQYF.

The chain uses TRBV7-9 and TRBJ2-1; possible D gene TRBD2, 7 bases. This CDR3 has 15 amino acids. The V gene lost 5 bases and the J gene lost 6 bases, with 17 bases spanning the gap. In germline, CDR1 is SEHNR, CDR2 FQNEAQ (reference sequence). CDR3 DNA sequence: TGTGCCAGCAGCACGGGGGGCGGTACGGGCAATGAGCAGTTCTTC. Its protein product is CASSTGGGTGNEQFF.

The genes are TRBV5-5 and TRBJ1-6, with D possibly matching TRBD1 (5 bases). Germline V gene sequence: CDR1 SGHKS, CDR2 YYEKEE (reference sequence). There are 14 residues in the CDR3. Trimming removed 4 bases at V and 9 bases at J, with 14 bases between. In DNA form, the CDR3 reads TGTGCCAGCAGCGCCACCCTGGGGGGTTCACCCCTCCACTTT. Amino acids: CASSATLGGSPLHF.

On this clone: Distinct nucleotide sequences in the sample also encode this CDR3. This chain joins TRBV18 and TRBJ2-7; TRBD1 agrees at 7 bases. Germline V gives CDR1 KGHSH, CDR2 LQKENI. The CDR3 totals 12 residues. V dropped 4 bases and J dropped 6; count of bases not matched to a gene: 3. The CDR3 DNA sequence: TGTGCCAGCTCACAACAGGGGTCCGAGCAGTACTTC. Its protein product is CASSQQGSEQYF.

The V call is TRBV11-3, the J call TRBJ2-7; D ambiguous. Germline values: CDR1 SGHNT, CDR2 YENEEA. Trimming removed 5 bases at V and 2 bases at J, with 10 bases between. The CDR3 spans 13 residues. CDR3: CASSPRRAYEQYF. CDR3 coding DNA: TGTGCCAGCAGCCCCCGACGGGCCTACGAGCAGTACTTC.

The chain recombines TRBV5-4 with TRBJ2-7, with TRBD2 identical over 8 bases. The CDR3 is made up of 15 amino acids. The germline gives CDR1 SGHNT, CDR2 YYREEE (reference sequence). V shed 3 bases and J 0 bases; nucleotides not matched to a gene: 5. The CDR3 coding sequence is TGTGCCAGCAGCTCGGGACTAGGGGCCTCCTACGAGCAGTACTTC. Encoded protein: CASSSGLGASYEQYF.

The chain recombines TRBV24-1 with TRBJ2-1, with TRBD2 matching 13 bases. The CDR3 loop spans 17 amino acids. V lost 5 bases and J lost 6; bases outside the gene matches: 9. Germline V gives CDR1 KGHDR, CDR2 SFDVKD. Written as DNA, the CDR3 is TGTGCCACCAGTGTGGGGACTAGCGGGATTTATCGCAATGAGCAGTTCTTC. This encodes CATSVGTSGIYRNEQFF.

The chain recombines TRBV5-4 with TRBJ1-5, with 7 bases identical to TRBD1. The V and J ends lost 4 bases and 8 bases, in that order; junction bases with no gene match: 6. This CDR3 is built from 13 residues. Per the germline V gene, CDR1 is SGHNT and CDR2 is YYREEE (reference sequence). CDR3 residues: CASSKGGSEPQHF. CDR3 nucleotide sequence: TGTGCCAGCAGCAAAGGGGGCTCGGAGCCCCAGCATTTT.